Presented here are 9 T cell receptor beta chains from one specimen sequenced in a study of Ad26.COV2.S vaccination and SARS-CoV-2 variants. Assay: immunoSEQ multiplex PCR; the TCRdb copy retains only in-frame clones and omits some. The sample holds 400,000 to 450,000 clones, approximately 90% seen once. Treatment: roughly 18 received Ad26.COV2.S at low or high dose, single or two shots; about 5 received placebo; per-sample allocation not given. All samples were drawn on day 63, counting from the first vaccine or placebo injection. Sequenced here: peripheral blood, sampled in a trial of Ad26.COV2.S vaccine versus placebo. The source is a person between 18 and 60 years old who received the Ad26.COV2.S COVID-19 vaccine or a placebo.

V usage is TRBV27 and J usage is TRBJ2-3; 13 nucleotides match TRBD2. V dropped 5 bases and J dropped 0; count of bases not matched to a gene: 8. Germline CDR1 and CDR2: MNHEY and SMNVEV (reference sequence). The CDR3 has 18 amino acids. The CDR3 reads CASSPISTSGRSTDTQYF. The CDR3 coding sequence is TGTGCCAGCAGTCCGATTTCGACTAGCGGGAGGAGCACAGATACGCAGTATTTT.

The rearrangement joins TRBV6-2 or TRBV6-3 to TRBJ2-1; D is perhaps TRBD2 (5 bases). Between the trimmed V and J ends, which lost 4 bases and 8 bases, there was a span of 15 bases. Germline-derived CDR1 and CDR2 are MNHEY and SVGEGT. The CDR3 contains 14 residues. The CDR3 loop reads CASSSTDNSDEQFF. CDR3 bases: TGTGCCAGCAGTTCCACCGACAATAGCGATGAGCAGTTCTTC.

This chain uses TRBV6-5 with TRBJ2-1; a possible D gene is TRBD2 (5 bases). This CDR3 is 14 amino acids long. Germline assignment: CDR1 MNHEY and CDR2 SVGAGI. V dropped 5 bases and J dropped 2 bases, with 10 bases sitting between them. The chain's CDR3 is CASSSGTTYNEQFF. The CDR3 nucleotides read TGTGCCAGCAGTAGCGGTACTACCTACAATGAGCAGTTCTTC.

J is TRBJ2-1 and V is TRBV6-5, with D possibly matching TRBD2 (5 bases). Trimming took 2 bases from V and 5 from J, leaving 10 bases between them. Per the germline V gene, CDR1 is MNHEY and CDR2 is SVGAGI. The CDR3 is made up of 14 amino acids. CDR3: CASSYRLPNNEQFF. The CDR3 DNA reads as TGTGCCAGCAGTTACCGACTACCCAACAATGAGCAGTTCTTC.

The V call is TRBV12-3 or TRBV12-4, the J call TRBJ1-1; TRBD1 aligns across 9 bases. J lost 4 bases, V lost 7 bases, and 4 bases had no gene match. The CDR3 runs to 13 residues. The CDR3 nucleotides are TGTGCCAGCAAACTGACAGGGGGCACTGAAGCTTTCTTT. This translates into CASKLTGGTEAFF.

The chain has TRBV5-6 and TRBJ1-1; 7 bases are a match to TRBD1. The length of the CDR3 is 13 residues. The germline CDR1 and CDR2 sequences are SGHDT and YYEEEE. The V segment lost 0 bases and the J segment 6 bases; nucleotides outside the gene matches: 2. CDR3 sequence reads: CASSLGTGAEAFF. In nucleotides, the CDR3 is TGTGCCAGCAGCTTGGGGACAGGAGCTGAAGCTTTCTTT.

This clone is a singleton in its sample. The chain links TRBV28 to TRBJ1-1; D is unresolved. Trimming stripped 7 bases from V and 4 bases from J, with 16 bases between. Per germline, CDR1 MDHEN and CDR2 SYDVKM. This CDR3 region has 14 residues. CDR3 amino acids: CASKSLAHPTEAFF. In nucleotides, the CDR3 is TGTGCCAGCAAAAGCCTTGCACACCCCACTGAAGCTTTCTTT.

The chain carries TRBV18 and TRBJ2-7; 10 bases are a match to TRBD1. The CDR3 loop spans 16 amino acids. Germline-derived CDR1 and CDR2 are KGHSH and LQKENI. V gave up 3 bases and J gave up 6 bases; unmatched junction bases: 11. CDR3 region: CASSPPTRTGGGEQYF. Written as DNA, the CDR3 is TGTGCCAGCTCACCCCCCACCCGGACAGGGGGTGGCGAGCAGTACTTC. Complete variable domain (other parts from reference TRBV18 and TRBJ2-7): NAGVMQNPRHLVRRRGQEARLRCSPMKGHSHVYWYRQLPEEGLKFMVYLQKENIIDESGMPKERFSAEFPKEGPSILRIQQVVRGDSAAYFCASSPPTRTGGGEQYFGPGTRLTVT.

The rearrangement joins TRBV11-2 to TRBJ1-3; D is ambiguous. This CDR3 is 16 amino acids long. The germline V gene encodes CDR1 SGHAT and CDR2 FQNNGV. Trimming pared 3 bases from V and 0 bases from J, leaving 12 bases between. This CDR3 is CASSFLAPNSGNTIYF. The CDR3 DNA is TGTGCCAGCAGCTTTCTAGCACCAAACTCTGGAAACACCATATATTTT.